The clone carrying this T cell receptor (beta chain) was counted only a few times. Its antigen is not identified. This sample was included in a study of cytomegalovirus exposure and HLA in healthy donors. The PCR had 60 Vbeta and 13 Jbeta primers. Clones were sequenced by immunoSEQ multiplex PCR, and TCRdb holds only the in-frame ones, with some missing. The data contain about 150,000 clones, roughly 80% of them seen just once; the ten biggest clones take up 2.4%. Study-wide results and limits: Reported performance of the classifier showed diagnosis of cytomegalovirus status with high specificity and sensitivity. Immune exposure data for these donors was limited to CMV serostatus. A prior analysis recorded that most TCR beta V segments were productive about 87% or about 30% of the time.

Looked up from germline, CDR1 is SGHRS and CDR2 is YFSETQ. The CDR3 runs to 14 residues. The V segment lost 4 bases and the J segment 7 bases; nucleotides outside the gene matches: 3. The J gene is TRBJ1-5, the V gene TRBV5-1; TRBD1 matches at 12 bases. The clonotype was recovered from a male donor in good health and CMV-seronegative. The sequenced sample was PBMCs. The CDR3 coding sequence is TGCGCCAGCAGCGGGACAGGGGGCGAACAGCCCCAGCATTTT. Residues: CASSGTGGEQPQHF.